The 17 T cell receptor beta chains below were found in one sample sequenced in a study of vaccination and CD4 T cells after COVID-19. No antigen has been identified for these receptors. The study sequenced cultured CD4+ T cell DNA using the Oncomine TCR Beta short-read assay. One entry per CDR3 protein, called by TCRdb with MiXCR from the PCR reads. The profile shows over 9,500 distinct CDR3 sequences, 69% of them singletons. As to treatment: 10-day PBMC culture with coronavirus spike peptide pools or control peptides (ViraFEST assay). The sequenced material came from CD4+ T cells from blood, cultured in vitro. All receptors derive from a human donor who had recovered from COVID-19.

The chain carries TRBV27 and TRBJ2-7, with TRBD2 matching over 9 bases. The CDR3 spans 15 residues. Looked up from germline, CDR1 is MNHEY and CDR2 is SMNVEV (reference sequence). Germline trimming cut 1 base from V and 6 bases from J; bases unmatched to any gene: 7. The CDR3 coding sequence is TGTGCCAGCAGTTTATTTTCTAGCGGGACTGTCGAGCAGTACTTC. It specifies CASSLFSSGTVEQYF.

This clonotype is a singleton in its sample. This sequence joins TRBV29-1 and TRBJ1-3; 11 bases are a match to TRBD1. The J segment lost 2 bases and the V segment lost 6 bases, leaving 12 bases of the junction unmatched. Germline-derived CDR1 and CDR2 are SQVTM and ANQGSEA. The length of the CDR3 is 17 residues. The CDR3, as DNA: TGCAGCGTCCTCCAGGGGGGACAGGGGGTCACTGGAAACACCATATATTTT. Translating gives CSVLQGGQGVTGNTIYF.

The V and J genes are TRBV10-3 and TRBJ2-5, with D maybe TRBD1 (6 bases). CDR1 is ENHRY, CDR2 SYGVKD, per germline. The CDR3 length is 12 residues. The V end was cut by 7 bases, the J end by 5 bases, with 11 bases between. The DNA for the CDR3 is TGTGCCATCAAGAGGGGGTGGGAGACCCAGTACTTC. Amino acids: CAIKRGWETQYF.

The V gene is TRBV6-1, the J gene TRBJ2-4; 11 nucleotides align to TRBD2. There are 15 residues in the CDR3. The V gene end was trimmed by 5 bases and the J gene end by 3 bases; junction bases not matched to a gene: 3. Per germline, CDR1 MNHNS and CDR2 SASEGT. The CDR3 region has the DNA TGTGCCAGCAGTCCCGGGACTAGCGGCAAAAACATTCAGTACTTC. Translating gives CASSPGTSGKNIQYF.

This chain links TRBV6-5 with TRBJ2-2; TRBD1 or TRBD2 may be the D gene (5 bases each). This CDR3 is 16 amino acids long. V was shortened by 0 bases and J by 7 bases, with 15 bases between the two germline ends. Germline values: CDR1 MNHEY, CDR2 SVGAGI. The CDR3 sequence: CASSYSIRGAGGELFF. The DNA for the CDR3 is TGTGCCAGCAGTTACTCGATAAGAGGGGCCGGCGGGGAGCTGTTTTTT.

The chain links TRBV10-3 to TRBJ1-6; TRBD1 might be the D (6 bases). The CDR3 runs to 15 residues. Trimming removed 0 bases at V and 9 bases at J, with 12 bases between. The germline gives CDR1 ENHRY, CDR2 SYGVKD. CDR3 bases: TGTGCCATCAGTGAGTCGGGGGGCAAGGGTTCACCCCTCCACTTT. This gives the protein CAISESGGKGSPLHF.

This clonotype was found once. The rearrangement uses TRBV7-9 and TRBJ1-5; D not certain. The CDR3 sequence is 13 residues long. Germline V gene lookup returns CDR1 SEHNR and CDR2 FQNEAQ (reference sequence). Trimming stripped 6 bases from V and 1 base from J, with 7 bases between. The CDR3 loop is CASSGRSNQPQHF. The CDR3 nucleotides are TGTGCCAGCAGTGGGCGAAGCAATCAGCCCCAGCATTTT.

Note on this clonotype: At one end the junction does not follow the germline gene, possibly because of a read error. J is TRBJ2-1 and V is TRBV5-8; 8 bases are shared with TRBD1. Looked up from germline, CDR1 is SGHTS and CDR2 is YDEGEE. The CDR3 sequence is 17 residues long. DNA of the CDR3: TGCGCCAGCAGCCAAGTCCCCGGGACAGGCTCGGAGGGAGAGCAGTTCTTC. Its protein product is CASSQVPGTGSEGEQFF.

The chain uses TRBV7-3 and TRBJ1-1, with 9 nucleotides matching TRBD1. This CDR3 spans 15 amino acids. With V trimmed by 0 bases and J by 12 bases, 11 bases remained unmatched. Germline lookup yields CDR1 SGHTA and CDR2 FQGTGA. Here the CDR3 reads CASSLTGGQGAGTFF. The CDR3 DNA sequence: TGTGCCAGCAGCTTAACCGGGGGACAGGGTGCTGGGACTTTCTTT.

The chain couples TRBV6-2 or TRBV6-3 to TRBJ2-3, with 8 bases lining up with TRBD1. The CDR3 sequence is 17 residues long. Germline CDR1 is MNHEY and CDR2 is SVGEGT. The V segment lost 4 bases and the J segment 2 bases; nucleotides outside the gene matches: 11. The CDR3 protein is CASSSLMTGAITDTQYF. CDR3 coding DNA: TGTGCCAGCAGTTCCCTTATGACAGGGGCCATCACAGATACGCAGTATTTT.

CDR3 protein: CASSPGTGNNSPLHF. The CDR3 DNA reads as TGTGCCAGCAGTCCCGGGACAGGGAACAATTCACCCCTCCACTTT. The rearrangement links TRBV6-2 or TRBV6-3 to TRBJ1-6; the match to TRBD1 covers 9 bases. After removal of 5 bases from V and 7 bases from J, the junction contained 6 bases not matched to a gene. This CDR3 region has 15 residues. Germline lookup yields CDR1 MNHEY and CDR2 SVGEGT.

The V and J genes are TRBV20-1 and TRBJ2-7; D is ambiguous. Germline V gene lookup returns CDR1 DFQATT and CDR2 SNEGSKA (reference sequence). Trimming cost V 0 bases and J 3 bases, with 9 bases left between them. CDR3 length equals 13 residues. The CDR3 DNA follows: TGCAGTGCTAGAGATGTCAGGAACTACGAGCAGTACTTC. This translates into CSARDVRNYEQYF.

The chain joins TRBV6-5 to TRBJ2-3; TRBD2 aligns across 13 bases. This CDR3 spans 19 amino acids. CDR1 MNHEY and CDR2 SVGAGI come from the germline V gene. Losses at the gene ends were 4 bases for V and 2 bases for J; bases not matched to a gene: 12. The CDR3 loop reads CASSSPLGLAGPATDTQYF. CDR3 sequence (DNA): TGTGCCAGCAGTTCTCCCCTGGGACTAGCGGGACCCGCCACAGATACGCAGTATTTT.

As regards this clonotype: The conserved closing phenylalanine or tryptophan is absent in this CDR3, likely reflecting a read error. This chain uses TRBV2 with TRBJ2-7; the D call may be TRBD1 or TRBD2 (5 bases each). The CDR3 covers 11 residues. The V gene lost 7 bases and the J gene lost 4 bases, with 8 bases spanning the gap. Germline-derived CDR1 and CDR2 are SNHLY and FYNNEI. The CDR3 nucleotides read TGTGCCAGCACCAGGGAGTACGAGCAGTACTCC. Translation gives CASTREYEQYS.

This clonotype counts as medium-sized. V is TRBV27 and J is TRBJ1-3; 7 nucleotides agree with TRBD1. The ends lost 4 bases at V and 8 bases at J; junction bases unmatched: 26. Germline CDR1 and CDR2: MNHEY and SMNVEV (reference sequence). This CDR3 is 20 amino acids long. CDR3 sequence reads: CASSSAVNTVQGLSGHTIYF. In DNA, the CDR3 is TGTGCCAGCAGTTCAGCCGTTAACACCGTACAGGGGCTCTCCGGGCACACCATATATTTT.

A single count supports this clonotype. V usage is TRBV11-2 and J usage is TRBJ1-1; a weak D match, TRBD1 (5 bases). Germline CDR1 and CDR2: SGHAT and FQNNGV. The length of the CDR3 is 16 residues. V lost 2 bases and J lost 0, with 13 bases in between. CDR3 region: CASSLMGRGMNTEAFF. CDR3 nucleotides: TGTGCCAGCAGCTTAATGGGACGGGGGATGAACACTGAAGCTTTCTTT.

This clonotype was counted a single time. This rearrangement joins TRBV27 to TRBJ2-7; 7 bases match TRBD1. With 2 bases clipped from V and 4 bases from J, the junction kept 5 bases outside the gene matches. Germline V gene data show CDR1 as MNHEY and CDR2 as SMNVEV (reference sequence). The length of the CDR3 is 14 residues. In DNA form, the CDR3 reads TGTGCCAGCAGTTTAACGGGACAGATGTACGAGCAGTACTTC. This gives the protein CASSLTGQMYEQYF.